This T cell receptor (beta chain) was recovered during a study of identical twins. TCRdb processed the 5' RACE reads anew with MiXCR; each CDR3 protein has one entry. The sample shows 500,000 to 600,000 distinct CDR3 sequences, around 20% of them seen only once. The CDR3 is made up of 13 amino acids. Trimming shortened V by 5 bases and J by 6 bases, and 12 bases separated the two germline ends. Germline assignment: CDR1 SSHAT and CDR2 FNYEAQ (reference sequence). These data were also filed under a second study, of T cells expressing NK-cell markers.

This sequence originates from a woman in her late teens or twenties in good health. This chain joins TRBV7-7 and TRBJ2-3; D remains ambiguous. Sequencing used CD4+ T cells sorted from blood. CDR3 sequence reads: CASSTNMMDTQYF. In nucleotides, the CDR3 is TGTGCCAGCAGCACCAACATGATGGATACGCAGTATTTT.